These T cell receptor beta chains were read from a single sample in a study of CD8 T cells in Susac syndrome. One entry per CDR3 protein, called by TCRdb with MiXCR from the immunoSEQ multiplex PCR reads. The profile shows roughly 120,000 distinct CDR3 sequences, 90% to 95% of them singletons. Sequencing used CD4+ T cells from PBMCs. These receptors originate from a human donor with multiple sclerosis. The CDR3 runs from the conserved cysteine through the conserved F or W. The D gene is left open where the match is weak. Only part of the rows carry a size: once, few, many, or a class if the clone is expanded.

v_call: TRBV18; d_call: NA; j_call: TRBJ1-2; clone_size: NA; cdr3_nt: TGTGCCAGCAGACAGGACGAGGAAGGCTACACCTTC; cdr3_aa: CASRQDEEGYTF
v_call: TRBV4-1; d_call: TRBD1; j_call: TRBJ1-1; clone_size: NA; cdr3_nt: TGCGCCAGCAGCCAACACAGGGGGGGAACTGAAGCTTTCTTT; cdr3_aa: CASSQHRGGTEAFF
v_call: TRBV19; d_call: NA; j_call: TRBJ1-1; clone_size: NA; cdr3_nt: TGTGCCAGTAGTATCCTGGGAGGGGACACTGAAGCTTTCTTT; cdr3_aa: CASSILGGDTEAFF
v_call: TRBV5-1; d_call: NA; j_call: TRBJ2-1; clone_size: NA; cdr3_nt: TGCGCCAGCAGCTTGCCGTCCGGGAGCCCCTACAATGAGCAGTTCTTC; cdr3_aa: CASSLPSGSPYNEQFF
v_call: TRBV5-1; d_call: NA; j_call: TRBJ1-1; clone_size: NA; cdr3_nt: TGCGCCAGCAGATTGGGACCGGCGCTGGAAGCTTTCTTT; cdr3_aa: CASRLGPALEAFF
v_call: TRBV12-3/TRBV12-4; d_call: NA; j_call: TRBJ2-1; clone_size: NA; cdr3_nt: TGTGCCAGCAGTTTAGCGCGTATGAAGGTTGCGGAGCAGTTCTTC; cdr3_aa: CASSLARMKVAEQFF
v_call: TRBV5-4; d_call: NA; j_call: TRBJ2-3; clone_size: NA; cdr3_nt: TGTGCCAGCAGCTGGGCACAGACTACAAGCACAGATACGCAGTATTTT; cdr3_aa: CASSWAQTTSTDTQYF
v_call: TRBV7-9; d_call: NA; j_call: TRBJ1-2; clone_size: NA; cdr3_nt: TGTGCCAGCAGGCAGAATAACTATGGCTACACCTTC; cdr3_aa: CASRQNNYGYTF
v_call: TRBV19; d_call: NA; j_call: TRBJ2-5; clone_size: NA; cdr3_nt: TGTGCCAGTAGGCGAGAGAACCAAGAGACCCAGTACTTC; cdr3_aa: CASRRENQETQYF
v_call: TRBV6-5; d_call: NA; j_call: TRBJ1-2; clone_size: NA; cdr3_nt: TGTGCCAGCAGGTGGGGGACGAACTATGGCTACACCTTC; cdr3_aa: CASRWGTNYGYTF
v_call: TRBV20-1; d_call: NA; j_call: TRBJ2-7; clone_size: NA; cdr3_nt: TGCAGTGCTAGGCCCCGGGGGACACTCTACGAGCAGTACTTC; cdr3_aa: CSARPRGTLYEQYF
v_call: TRBV6-1; d_call: NA; j_call: TRBJ2-5; clone_size: NA; cdr3_nt: TGTGCCACCACCTCACCGGAGGCGGCAGAGACCCAGTACTTC; cdr3_aa: CATTSPEAAETQYF
v_call: TRBV30; d_call: NA; j_call: TRBJ2-5; clone_size: NA; cdr3_nt: TGTGCCTGGAGCCATGGGGACCTCACGAGGGAGACCCAGTACTTC; cdr3_aa: CAWSHGDLTRETQYF
v_call: TRBV7-3; d_call: NA; j_call: TRBJ1-2; clone_size: NA; cdr3_nt: TGTGCCAGCAGCTTTAAGCCCCAGGAAGTCTATGGCTACACCTTC; cdr3_aa: CASSFKPQEVYGYTF
v_call: TRBV7-2; d_call: NA; j_call: TRBJ2-1; clone_size: NA; cdr3_nt: TGTGCCAGCAGCTTAGTGGGGGGTGGTGAGCAGTTCTTC; cdr3_aa: CASSLVGGGEQFF
v_call: TRBV18; d_call: NA; j_call: TRBJ2-5; clone_size: NA; cdr3_nt: TGTGCCAGCTCATCGGGACTTCAAGAGACCCAGTACTTC; cdr3_aa: CASSSGLQETQYF
v_call: TRBV2; d_call: NA; j_call: TRBJ1-2; clone_size: NA; cdr3_nt: TGTGCCAGCACCACCTTAGCTAACTATGGCTACACCTTC; cdr3_aa: CASTTLANYGYTF
v_call: TRBV20-1; d_call: NA; j_call: TRBJ1-2; clone_size: NA; cdr3_nt: TGCAGTGCTAGAGGCCCGCGGTCCCGGGGGGTTGGCTACACCTTC; cdr3_aa: CSARGPRSRGVGYTF
v_call: TRBV7-7; d_call: TRBD2; j_call: TRBJ2-3; clone_size: NA; cdr3_nt: TGTGCCAGCAGCTCCTGGACTAGTCCAGATACGCAGTATTTT; cdr3_aa: CASSSWTSPDTQYF
v_call: TRBV18; d_call: NA; j_call: TRBJ1-1; clone_size: few; cdr3_nt: TGTGCCAGCTCACCCCCGGGGGACACTGAAGCTTTCTTT; cdr3_aa: CASSPPGDTEAFF
v_call: TRBV18; d_call: NA; j_call: TRBJ2-1; clone_size: NA; cdr3_nt: TGTGCCAGCTCACCACCGGACAGAAAGCAGTTCTTC; cdr3_aa: CASSPPDRKQFF
v_call: TRBV30; d_call: NA; j_call: TRBJ1-1; clone_size: NA; cdr3_nt: TGTGCCTGGAGTGTTTCCATATACGGTGACACTGAAGCTTTCTTT; cdr3_aa: CAWSVSIYGDTEAFF
v_call: TRBV7-8; d_call: NA; j_call: TRBJ2-3; clone_size: NA; cdr3_nt: TGTGCCAGCAGCCCAAGGGGGAATACGCAGTATTTT; cdr3_aa: CASSPRGNTQYF
v_call: TRBV19; d_call: TRBD1; j_call: TRBJ2-7; clone_size: NA; cdr3_nt: TGTGCCAGCGGGACAGGAAATCCCTACGAGCAGTACTTC; cdr3_aa: CASGTGNPYEQYF
v_call: TRBV12-3/TRBV12-4; d_call: NA; j_call: TRBJ2-7; clone_size: NA; cdr3_nt: TGTGCCAGCAGACTCGAGGGAGGAGAGCAGTACTTC; cdr3_aa: CASRLEGGEQYF
v_call: TRBV18; d_call: NA; j_call: TRBJ1-5; clone_size: few; cdr3_nt: TGTGCCAGCTCACCTGGCGGCAATCAGCCCCAGCATTTT; cdr3_aa: CASSPGGNQPQHF
v_call: TRBV30; d_call: TRBD1; j_call: TRBJ1-1; clone_size: NA; cdr3_nt: TGTGCCTGGAGTAGGACAGGGAACACTGAAGCTTTCTTT; cdr3_aa: CAWSRTGNTEAFF
v_call: TRBV7-6; d_call: NA; j_call: TRBJ2-7; clone_size: NA; cdr3_nt: TGTGCCAGCAGCTTAGGTCCACGGGACGAGCAGTACTTC; cdr3_aa: CASSLGPRDEQYF
v_call: TRBV6-6; d_call: NA; j_call: TRBJ2-6; clone_size: NA; cdr3_nt: TGTGCCAGCAAGGGGTCTAATTCTGGGGCCAACGTCCTGACTTTC; cdr3_aa: CASKGSNSGANVLTF
v_call: TRBV2; d_call: NA; j_call: TRBJ1-1; clone_size: NA; cdr3_nt: TGTGCCAGCAGCCCATGGAACAAGAACACTGAAGCTTTCTTT; cdr3_aa: CASSPWNKNTEAFF
v_call: TRBV7-8; d_call: TRBD2; j_call: TRBJ2-5; clone_size: once; cdr3_nt: TGTGCCAGCAGCCAAGGAAGGGCTAGCGGGGGTGGAGAGACCCAGTACTTC; cdr3_aa: CASSQGRASGGGETQYF
v_call: TRBV19; d_call: NA; j_call: TRBJ1-1; clone_size: NA; cdr3_nt: TGTGCCACTCGGAGGGGCCTGGACACTGAAGCTTTCTTT; cdr3_aa: CATRRGLDTEAFF
v_call: TRBV30; d_call: NA; j_call: TRBJ1-1; clone_size: NA; cdr3_nt: TGTGCCTGGGATATCGAGTGGGCCACTGAAGCTTTCTTT; cdr3_aa: CAWDIEWATEAFF
v_call: TRBV12-3/TRBV12-4; d_call: NA; j_call: TRBJ1-1; clone_size: NA; cdr3_nt: TGTGCCAGCAGCCCAGCCCCGGTCGCTGAAGCTTTCTTT; cdr3_aa: CASSPAPVAEAFF
v_call: TRBV20-1; d_call: NA; j_call: TRBJ2-2; clone_size: NA; cdr3_nt: TGCAGTGCTAGAAAGAGGGTTTCGAACACCGGGGAGCTGTTTTTT; cdr3_aa: CSARKRVSNTGELFF
v_call: TRBV12-3/TRBV12-4; d_call: TRBD1; j_call: TRBJ1-5; clone_size: NA; cdr3_nt: TGTGCCAGCAGTTCCCGGGACAGGGGGCTTAATCAGCCCCAGCATTTT; cdr3_aa: CASSSRDRGLNQPQHF
v_call: TRBV24-1; d_call: NA; j_call: TRBJ2-1; clone_size: once; cdr3_nt: TGTGCCACCAGTGACCTGGGACGGGAGCAGTTCTTC; cdr3_aa: CATSDLGREQFF
v_call: TRBV25-1; d_call: TRBD1; j_call: TRBJ1-2; clone_size: NA; cdr3_nt: TGTGCCAGCAGTGATCCCTTACAGGGGGGCGACTATGGCTACACCTTC; cdr3_aa: CASSDPLQGGDYGYTF
v_call: TRBV12-3/TRBV12-4; d_call: NA; j_call: TRBJ1-6; clone_size: NA; cdr3_nt: TGTGCCTCCAGGGGTAATTCACCCCTCCACTTT; cdr3_aa: CASRGNSPLHF
v_call: TRBV20-1; d_call: NA; j_call: TRBJ2-1; clone_size: NA; cdr3_nt: TGCAGTGCTAGAGATGTCTCCGCACATGAGCAGTTCTTC; cdr3_aa: CSARDVSAHEQFF
v_call: TRBV3-1; d_call: TRBD1; j_call: TRBJ2-3; clone_size: NA; cdr3_nt: TGTGCCAGCAGCCTACAGGGGAAGAGCACAGATACGCAGTATTTT; cdr3_aa: CASSLQGKSTDTQYF
v_call: TRBV29-1; d_call: NA; j_call: TRBJ1-5; clone_size: NA; cdr3_nt: TGCAGCGTCCGCGGGGGCGGAGGGCAGCCCCAGCATTTT; cdr3_aa: CSVRGGGGQPQHF
v_call: TRBV6-5; d_call: TRBD1; j_call: TRBJ2-5; clone_size: few; cdr3_nt: TGTGCCAGCAGTAGACGGACAGGACAAGAGACCCAGTACTTC; cdr3_aa: CASSRRTGQETQYF
v_call: TRBV27; d_call: TRBD1; j_call: TRBJ1-5; clone_size: NA; cdr3_nt: TGTGCCAGCAGTTTATCCTCGGACAGGGGGGGGCCCCAGCATTTT; cdr3_aa: CASSLSSDRGGPQHF
v_call: TRBV6-2/TRBV6-3; d_call: NA; j_call: TRBJ1-6; clone_size: NA; cdr3_nt: TGTGCCAGCAGTTCCGGTCTGGGGCCCGGTAATTCACCCCTCCACTTT; cdr3_aa: CASSSGLGPGNSPLHF
v_call: TRBV20-1; d_call: NA; j_call: TRBJ2-7; clone_size: NA; cdr3_nt: TGCAGTGCTAGAGATAACTTGTACGAGCAGTACTTC; cdr3_aa: CSARDNLYEQYF